The next 30 T cell receptor beta chains were all read from a single sample in a study of T cells in localized non-small cell lung cancer. The data were produced by immunoSEQ multiplex PCR, yet TCRdb's version contains in-frame clones alone and is incomplete. Here the sample spans about 34,000 clones, 90% to 95% being singletons. The source material was peripheral blood, sampled before any cancer treatment. The receptor set was obtained from a woman aged 35-75 years with stage I lung adenocarcinoma.

This clone was recorded once. Written as DNA, the CDR3 is TGTGCCATCAGTGAAACCGGACGAGGGGGCTCCTACGAGCAGTACTTC. It encodes CAISETGRGGSYEQYF. The chain couples TRBV10-3 to TRBJ2-7, with D perhaps matching TRBD1 (6 bases). The V end was cut by 3 bases, the J end by 0 bases, with 15 bases between. The CDR3 spans 16 residues. CDR1 ENHRY and CDR2 SYGVKD come from the germline V gene.

The V and J genes are TRBV28 and TRBJ1-1; D call uncertain. The CDR3 covers 15 residues. Germline loops: CDR1 MDHEN, CDR2 SYDVKM. V gave up 0 bases and J gave up 3 bases, with 11 bases separating them. CDR3 nucleotide sequence: TGTGCCAGCAGTTTATGGGGTGAACGGGACACTGAAGCTTTCTTT. Protein: CASSLWGERDTEAFF.

The J gene is TRBJ1-4, the V gene TRBV6-1, with 7 positions matching TRBD1. The V and J ends lost 4 bases and 3 bases, in that order; junction bases with no gene match: 5. This CDR3 is 15 amino acids long. CDR1 is MNHNS and CDR2 is SASEGT in the germline V gene. The CDR3 loop reads CASSVQGSANEKLFF. The CDR3 coding sequence is TGTGCCAGCAGTGTACAGGGGTCCGCTAATGAAAAACTGTTTTTT.

The rearrangement joins TRBV7-9 to TRBJ2-4, with D perhaps matching TRBD2 (6 bases). CDR3 length equals 14 residues. Germline V gives CDR1 SEHNR, CDR2 FQNEAQ (reference sequence). V dropped 6 bases and J dropped 4 bases, with 13 bases sitting between them. The CDR3 region is CASSFSGGKNIQYF. In nucleotides, the CDR3 is TGTGCCAGCAGTTTTAGTGGGGGGAAAAACATTCAGTACTTC.

J is TRBJ2-1 and V is TRBV5-6; no clear D gene. Germline V gene lookup returns CDR1 SGHDT and CDR2 YYEEEE. The CDR3 consists of 17 residues. Between the trimmed V and J ends, which lost 0 bases and 2 bases, there was a span of 15 bases. The CDR3 bases are TGTGCCAGCAGCTTGGTTATTCGCAGCGTTACCTACAATGAGCAGTTCTTC. It specifies CASSLVIRSVTYNEQFF.

The chain combines TRBV10-2 with TRBJ1-1; D unresolved. The CDR3 loop spans 12 amino acids. The ends were cut back, 6 bases at V and 0 bases at J, with 5 bases in the middle. CDR1 and CDR2 from the germline V gene are WSHSY and SAAADI. Here the CDR3 DNA reads TGCGCCAGCAGCCTAATGAACACTGAAGCTTTCTTT. It codes for CASSLMNTEAFF.

CDR3 sequence reads: CASSQGPAVSYNEQFF. CDR3 nucleotide sequence: TGTGCCAGCAGCCAAGGTCCAGCGGTCTCCTACAATGAGCAGTTCTTC. J is TRBJ2-1 and V is TRBV4-2, with a tentative D call TRBD2 (5 bases). V lost 1 base and J 0 bases, leaving 10 bases between the germline ends. The CDR3 length is 16 residues. From germline, CDR1 is LGHNA and CDR2 YNFKEQ.

The genes are TRBV11-3 and TRBJ1-1, with D tentatively TRBD1 (5 bases). The CDR3 loop spans 13 amino acids. The V and J ends lost 4 bases and 8 bases respectively, with 14 bases between them. Germline V lookup: CDR1 SGHNT, CDR2 YENEEA. CDR3 DNA: TGTGCCAGCAGCTCCCGGAGCAGGGTAGAAGCTTTCTTT. Translated: CASSSRSRVEAFF.

The V gene is TRBV5-1, the J gene TRBJ1-3; 7 nucleotides match TRBD1. The V gene end was trimmed by 9 bases and the J gene end by 2 bases; junction bases not matched to a gene: 5. The germline CDR1 and CDR2 sequences are SGHRS and YFSETQ. The CDR3 runs to 13 residues. CDR3 region: CATSTGPGNTIYF. The DNA of the CDR3 is TGCGCCACCTCGACAGGGCCTGGAAACACCATATATTTT.

The CDR3 region is CASSQRPGPANEKLFF. The CDR3 nucleotides are TGCGCCAGCAGCCAAAGACCGGGCCCGGCTAATGAAAAACTGTTTTTT. V and J are TRBV4-3 and TRBJ1-4; the D is unclear. V lost 2 bases to trimming and J lost 3 bases, with 13 bases between them. Germline CDR1 and CDR2: LGHNA and YSLEER. The CDR3 is 16 residues long.

This rearrangement joins TRBV19 to TRBJ1-2, with 7 bases lining up with TRBD1. Germline-derived CDR1 and CDR2 are LNHDA and SQIVND (reference sequence). Trimming cost V 4 bases and J 3 bases; bases outside gene matches: 2. The CDR3 loop spans 13 amino acids. The CDR3 is CASSNRGDYGYTF. CDR3 DNA sequence: TGTGCCAGTAGTAACAGGGGAGACTATGGCTACACCTTC.

This chain links TRBV11-3 with TRBJ1-2, with TRBD1 matching over 7 bases. Germline lookup yields CDR1 SGHNT and CDR2 YENEEA. The CDR3 contains 14 residues. The J segment lost 5 bases and the V segment lost 4 bases, leaving 7 bases of the junction unmatched. CDR3 DNA sequence: TGTGCCAGCAGCTCCCCGGGACAGATATATGGCTACACCTTC. It is translated as CASSSPGQIYGYTF.

CDR3 in amino acids: CASSQDTGVPGYTF. The DNA for the CDR3 is TGCGCCAGCAGCCAAGACACAGGGGTACCTGGCTACACCTTC. This chain joins TRBV4-3 and TRBJ1-2; 7 bases map to TRBD1. There are 14 residues in the CDR3. Germline CDR1 and CDR2: LGHNA and YSLEER. After removal of 0 bases from V and 7 bases from J, the junction contained 5 bases not matched to a gene.

The chain links TRBV7-2 to TRBJ2-7; possibly TRBD1 or TRBD2 for D (5 bases each). Germline CDR1 SGHTA, CDR2 FQGNSA. This CDR3 has 15 amino acids. The V and J ends lost 5 bases and 5 bases respectively, with 19 bases between them. CDR3 residues: CASSRTGTADHEQYF. The CDR3 region has the DNA TGTGCCAGCAGCCGAACGGGGACCGCGGACCACGAGCAGTACTTC.

This chain links TRBV2 with TRBJ1-2, with 9 nucleotides matching TRBD1. V lost 6 bases to trimming and J lost 7 bases; unmatched junction nucleotides: 9. There are 14 residues in the CDR3. Germline V gene data show CDR1 as SNHLY and CDR2 as FYNNEI. For the CDR3, the DNA is TGTGCCAGCAGAACCGGGACAGGGTTTGGTGGCTACACCTTC. Its protein is CASRTGTGFGGYTF. Combining the CDR3 with reference TRBV2 and TRBJ1-2 gives the whole variable domain EPEVTQTPSHQVTQMGQEVILRCVPISNHLYFYWYRQILGQKVEFLVSFYNNEISEKSEIFDDQFSVERPDGSNFTLKIRSTKLEDSAMYFCASRTGTGFGGYTFGSGTRLTVV.

The chain carries TRBV5-4 and TRBJ2-1; D is possibly TRBD1 (6 bases). The V gene lost 1 base and the J gene lost 8 bases, with 16 bases spanning the gap. Per the germline V gene, CDR1 is SGHNT and CDR2 is YYREEE (reference sequence). The CDR3 is 15 residues long. Here the CDR3 reads CASSLYRVSSDEQFF. The CDR3, as DNA: TGTGCCAGCAGCTTGTACAGGGTCTCTTCGGATGAGCAGTTCTTC.

The chain's CDR3 is CASSRGGVGTDTQYF. The CDR3 nucleotides read TGCGCCAGCAGCCGTGGGGGGGTTGGGACAGATACGCAGTATTTT. The chain carries TRBV4-1 and TRBJ2-3, with 7 bases aligning to TRBD2. The germline V gene encodes CDR1 MGHRA and CDR2 YSYEKL. Trimming at V came to 4 bases and at J to 3 bases, leaving 7 bases not matched to a gene. The CDR3 spans 15 residues.

This clone was observed a single time. The gene calls are TRBV6-5 and TRBJ2-1, with 7 bases that match TRBD2. CDR3 size: 15 residues. V lost 6 bases and J lost 6; bases outside the gene matches: 11. CDR1 and CDR2 (germline): MNHEY, SVGAGI. DNA of the CDR3: TGTGCCAGCAGGTCGTATAACCAGCGGGGCAATGAGCAGTTCTTC. Protein product: CASRSYNQRGNEQFF.

The J gene is TRBJ2-1, the V gene TRBV28, with D maybe TRBD1 (5 bases). The CDR3 spans 12 residues. In germline, CDR1 is MDHEN, CDR2 SYDVKM. The V gene lost 2 bases and the J gene lost 10 bases, with 9 bases spanning the gap. The CDR3 is CASSLQGTEQFF. CDR3 nucleotide sequence: TGTGCCAGCAGTTTACAGGGTACCGAGCAGTTCTTC.

The genes are TRBV19 and TRBJ1-2; TRBD1 matches at 9 bases. Losses at the gene ends were 6 bases for V and 11 bases for J; bases not matched to a gene: 13. This CDR3 is 14 amino acids long. CDR1 and CDR2 from the germline V gene are LNHDA and SQIVND (reference sequence). This chain's CDR3 is CASSRGDRGGLYTF. CDR3 nucleotide sequence: TGTGCCAGTAGCCGGGGCGACAGGGGGGGGCTATACACCTTC.

The chain has TRBV5-1 and TRBJ2-1; tentative D call: TRBD1 (7 bases). CDR1 and CDR2 from the germline V gene are SGHRS and YFSETQ. V was pared by 2 bases and J by 0 bases, with 15 bases between. The CDR3 spans 17 residues. The CDR3 bases are TGCGCCAGCAGCTTACGACCGGGGGACAGCTCCTACAATGAGCAGTTCTTC. Its protein is CASSLRPGDSSYNEQFF.

The V call is TRBV7-2, the J call TRBJ1-3; tentative D call: TRBD1 (5 bases). The V and J ends lost 5 bases and 0 bases respectively, with 14 bases between them. In germline, CDR1 is SGHTA, CDR2 FQGNSA. CDR3 length: 16 amino acids. The CDR3 sequence: CASSLRGPNSGNTIYF. The CDR3 coding sequence is TGTGCCAGCAGCCTCCGGGGACCCAACTCTGGAAACACCATATATTTT.

The chain combines TRBV4-1 with TRBJ2-3, with 7 bases identical to TRBD2. In germline, CDR1 is MGHRA, CDR2 YSYEKL. CDR3 length: 16 residues. The junction had 9 bases not matched to a gene; V was cut back by 0 bases and J by 6 bases. The chain's CDR3 is CASSQEQAGVGDTQYF. In nucleotides, the CDR3 is TGCGCCAGCAGCCAAGAACAGGCGGGAGTGGGGGATACGCAGTATTTT.

V and J are TRBV5-1 and TRBJ1-5; D unresolved. V was trimmed by 7 bases and J by 5 bases, leaving 16 bases between them. The CDR3 consists of 14 residues. Germline loops: CDR1 SGHRS, CDR2 YFSETQ. CDR3 nucleotides: TGCGCCAGCCGAGCGGGATTAGCAGATCAGCCCCAGCATTTT. This sequence encodes CASRAGLADQPQHF.

The V and J genes are TRBV4-3 and TRBJ1-1; possibly TRBD1 for D (5 bases). There are 12 residues in the CDR3. V was clipped by 0 bases and J by 7 bases, with 6 bases between them. Germline lookup yields CDR1 LGHNA and CDR2 YSLEER. The CDR3 coding sequence is TGCGCCAGCAGCCAAGATACAGGTGAAGCTTTCTTT. Residues: CASSQDTGEAFF.

The chain carries TRBV20-1 and TRBJ2-3; D is uncertain. The germline V gene encodes CDR1 DFQATT and CDR2 SNEGSKA (reference sequence). The CDR3 runs to 11 residues. V lost 2 bases to trimming and J lost 2 bases, with 2 bases between them. This CDR3 is CSARITDTQYF. Written as DNA, the CDR3 is TGCAGTGCTAGAATCACAGATACGCAGTATTTT.

V usage is TRBV7-9 and J usage is TRBJ1-3; the D gene is possibly TRBD1 (6 bases). With 4 bases removed from V and 2 bases from J, the gap between germline ends came to 15 bases. CDR1 is SEHNR and CDR2 is FQNEAQ in the germline V gene (reference sequence). The CDR3 runs 16 residues. The CDR3 is CASSWSVGGTGNTIYF. Here the CDR3 DNA reads TGTGCCAGCAGCTGGTCGGTTGGGGGCACTGGAAACACCATATATTTT.

The rearrangement links TRBV13 to TRBJ2-7; 7 nucleotides agree with TRBD1. V lost 5 bases, J lost 5 bases, and 6 bases stayed unmatched. Germline V gene lookup returns CDR1 PRHDT and CDR2 FYEKMQ (reference sequence). The CDR3 runs 13 residues. CDR3 amino acids: CASSANRGDEQYF. Here the CDR3 DNA reads TGTGCCAGCAGCGCGAACAGGGGAGACGAGCAGTACTTC.

This clone was detected only a few times. V gene TRBV7-9 combines with J gene TRBJ1-1; tentative D call: TRBD1 (6 bases). The germline V gene encodes CDR1 SEHNR and CDR2 FQNEAQ (reference sequence). CDR3 length: 14 amino acids. The V end was cut by 5 bases, the J end by 3 bases, with 13 bases between. CDR3 nucleotides: TGTGCCAGCAGCCTCACGGGGGCGTACACTGAAGCTTTCTTT. Its translation: CASSLTGAYTEAFF.

V gene TRBV18 combines with J gene TRBJ1-1, with 7 bases matching TRBD1. The length of the CDR3 is 15 residues. Trimming removed 3 bases from V and 0 bases from J; junction bases left unmatched: 4. Germline V gives CDR1 KGHSH, CDR2 LQKENI. DNA for the CDR3: TGTGCCAGCTCACCGCGACAGGGAATGAACACTGAAGCTTTCTTT. Translation: CASSPRQGMNTEAFF.